Presented here are 3 T cell receptor beta chains from one specimen sequenced in a study of graft-versus-host responses after intestinal transplantation. Antigens of these TCRs are unknown. The data were produced by immunoSEQ multiplex PCR, yet TCRdb's version contains in-frame clones alone and is incomplete. Seen here are more than 100,000 clones, 95% observed once, and the top ten hold 2.5% to 3.5%. This specimen consisted of unstimulated CD8+ T cells sorted from spleen or lymph node cells, obtained before intestinal transplant. The receptors shown here come from a human donor who received an intestinal transplant.

The chain uses TRBV30 and TRBJ1-2; TRBD1 is a possible D gene (6 bases). Trimming pared 3 bases from V and 5 bases from J, leaving 7 bases between. Germline CDR1 reads GTSNPN; CDR2 reads SVGIG (reference sequence). This CDR3 has 11 amino acids. The CDR3 DNA reads TGTGCCTGGAGACAGGGTTATGGCTACACCTTC. Its translation is CAWRQGYGYTF.

By sample fraction, this clone is medium-sized. V and J are TRBV2 and TRBJ1-3; weak D call: TRBD1 (6 bases). The CDR3 has 17 amino acids. The germline V gene encodes CDR1 SNHLY and CDR2 FYNNEI. V was trimmed by 2 bases and J by 0 bases, leaving 14 bases between them. CDR3 in amino acids: CASSERGRDTSGNTIYF. CDR3 DNA: TGTGCCAGCAGTGAAAGGGGTCGGGACACCTCTGGAAACACCATATATTTT.

V usage is TRBV6-7 and J usage is TRBJ1-5; D gene uncertain. TRBV6-7 is designated an ORF whose function remains uncertain. V was clipped by 10 bases and J by 4 bases, with 11 bases between them. The CDR3 contains 12 residues. CDR3 coding DNA: TGTGCCATGTCGGGGAAGAATCAGCCCCAGCATTTT. Residues: CAMSGKNQPQHF.